The clone carrying this TCR beta chain was observed at least ten times. V lost 4 bases, J lost 1 base, and 20 bases lay in between. The CDR3 runs to 18 residues. Germline CDR1 LNHNV, CDR2 YYDKDF (reference sequence). Library preparation (for TCRbeta) was performed with unique molecular identifiers. TCRdb reprocessed the PCR reads with MiXCR, giving one entry per CDR3 protein. The sample holds fewer than 350,000 distinct CDR3 sequences, around a tenth seen once. The source of the sample is a study of T-cell reconstitution after alpha-beta-depleted transplantation in children. The V and J genes are TRBV15 and TRBJ1-5; D may be TRBD1 (5 bases). The specimen was PBMCs, collected before TCRalphabeta/CD19-depleted stem cell transplant. The clonotype comes from a boy in the first two years of life with acute myeloid leukemia, due to receive a stem cell transplant. CDR3 coding DNA: TGTGCCACCAGCAAAGAGATGGGGCAATTTCCCAGCAATCAGCCCCAGCATTTT. This sequence encodes CATSKEMGQFPSNQPQHF.